The T cell receptor beta chain under discussion was sequenced for a study of CD8 T cells in Susac syndrome. In regard to this clonotype: Antigen specificity is unknown.

RNA amounts of about 0.5 to 1 ug underwent reverse transcription with random hexamers. Multiplex PCR with immunoSEQ amplified the TCR beta CDR3 across 54 Vbeta and 13 Jbeta. TCRdb independently ran MiXCR on the immunoSEQ multiplex PCR reads; one entry per CDR3 protein. This table holds about 180,000 distinct CDR3 sequences, approximately 94% found once. Study results and limitations: The study admitted that it had a relatively small number of individuals in its TCR sequencing and HLA analysis.

High-throughput TCR beta sequencing covered peripheral CD8+ and CD4+ T cells. The CD8+ and CD4+ T cells were isolated magnetically using a negative isolation approach, whereas the TEMRA cells were enriched by FACS. The sequencing input was CD4+ T cells from PBMCs. The TCR was taken from a human donor with multiple sclerosis.

The CDR3 reads CASSQGLVDRTLHF. The CDR3 DNA reads as TGTGCCAGCAGCCAGGGGTTGGTCGATAGAACCCTCCACTTT. The chain combines TRBV4-2 with TRBJ1-6; D is ambiguous. The CDR3 spans 14 residues. The V end was cut by 3 bases, the J end by 14 bases, with 17 bases between. Germline loops: CDR1 LGHNA, CDR2 YNFKEQ.